This T cell receptor (beta chain) was captured by sequencing in a study of vaccination effects on CD4 cells after COVID-19. Study background: Peptide-pool stimulation followed by sequencing identified expanded antigen-specific CD4+ clonotypes in the ViraFEST assay. Vaccination of participants consisted of two doses of either the BNT162b2 or mRNA-1273 vaccine.

The ends lost 6 bases at V and 8 bases at J; junction bases unmatched: 7. This CDR3 comprises 12 residues. Per the germline V gene, CDR1 is ENHRY and CDR2 is SYGVKD. A word on this clone: What it recognizes is unknown.

The culture ran for 10 days, and then CD4+ T cells were isolated. Half-medium exchanges with IL-2 medium took place on days 3 and 7. The method was immunoSEQ multiplex PCR; TCRdb's version includes in-frame clones alone and lacks a portion of them. The table lists 45,000 to 60,000 clones, 70% to 80% of them singletons, with roughly 10% in the top ten. This sample comprised CD4+ T cells from PBMCs cultured without peptide, obtained before COVID-19 vaccination. This sequence originates from a human donor who had a prior SARS-CoV-2 infection. The J gene is TRBJ2-7, the V gene TRBV10-3, with 7 bases fitting TRBD1. DNA of the CDR3: TGTGCCATCAGGGACAGGCTTAGCAAGCAGTACTTC. This encodes CAIRDRLSKQYF.